The rows below give T cell receptor beta chains drawn from one sample of a study of Ad26.COV2.S vaccination and SARS-CoV-2 variants. Assay used: immunoSEQ multiplex PCR; TCRdb lists only in-frame clones, some missing. Among hundreds of thousands of clones, roughly 81% were seen once, and the ten largest hold 3.3%. This specimen was peripheral blood, taken in a trial of Ad26.COV2.S vaccine versus placebo. The receptor source for this set is a person aged 18-60 years who received the Ad26.COV2.S COVID-19 vaccine or a placebo. Both conserved end residues are part of each CDR3. The D gene is left open where the match is weak. Only some rows state a clone size, as once, few, many or a class for expanded clones.

clone_size: NA; j_call: TRBJ2-1; cdr3_length: 13; v_call: TRBV10-3; d_call: TRBD1; cdr3_aa: CATGGTAYNEQFF; cdr3_nt: TGTGCCACCGGTGGGACAGCCTACAATGAGCAGTTCTTC
clone_size: NA; j_call: TRBJ2-2; cdr3_length: 16; v_call: TRBV5-6; d_call: NA; cdr3_aa: CASSLRPFKGTGELFF; cdr3_nt: TGTGCCAGCAGCTTGCGGCCGTTTAAGGGCACCGGGGAGCTGTTTTTT
clone_size: NA; j_call: TRBJ2-3; cdr3_length: 13; v_call: TRBV7-8; d_call: NA; cdr3_aa: CASSDLPETTQYF; cdr3_nt: TGTGCCAGCAGCGATCTGCCGGAAACGACGCAGTATTTT
clone_size: NA; j_call: TRBJ2-5; cdr3_length: 14; v_call: TRBV18; d_call: NA; cdr3_aa: CASSPRVAQETQYF; cdr3_nt: TGTGCCAGCTCACCACGGGTAGCCCAAGAGACCCAGTACTTC
clone_size: few; j_call: TRBJ2-7; cdr3_length: 13; v_call: TRBV19; d_call: NA; cdr3_aa: CASSNFRVDEQYF; cdr3_nt: TGTGCCAGTAGTAATTTCCGGGTGGACGAGCAGTACTTC
clone_size: NA; j_call: TRBJ1-5; cdr3_length: 16; v_call: TRBV4-1; d_call: TRBD1; cdr3_aa: CASSQGETGRNQPQHF; cdr3_nt: TGCGCCAGCAGCCAAGGGGAGACAGGGCGTAATCAGCCCCAGCATTTT
clone_size: NA; j_call: TRBJ2-5; cdr3_length: 15; v_call: TRBV12-5; d_call: NA; cdr3_aa: CASGFDGQLQETQYF; cdr3_nt: TGTGCTAGTGGTTTTGACGGACAGCTACAAGAGACCCAGTACTTC
clone_size: NA; j_call: TRBJ2-3; cdr3_length: 16; v_call: TRBV5-6; d_call: NA; cdr3_aa: CASSGGSRPDTDTQYF; cdr3_nt: TGTGCCAGCAGCGGGGGATCTAGGCCAGACACAGATACGCAGTATTTT
clone_size: NA; j_call: TRBJ2-2; cdr3_length: 17; v_call: TRBV5-4; d_call: TRBD1; cdr3_aa: CASSWIDRGFIDRELFF; cdr3_nt: TGTGCCAGCAGCTGGATTGACAGGGGATTTATTGACCGGGAGCTGTTTTTT
clone_size: NA; j_call: TRBJ2-7; cdr3_length: 14; v_call: TRBV27; d_call: TRBD1; cdr3_aa: CASSFAGQGYEQYF; cdr3_nt: TGTGCCAGCAGTTTTGCGGGACAGGGATACGAGCAGTACTTC
clone_size: NA; j_call: TRBJ1-4; cdr3_length: 15; v_call: TRBV2; d_call: NA; cdr3_aa: CASSDGHQAAGKLFF; cdr3_nt: TGTGCCAGCAGTGATGGGCACCAGGCAGCGGGAAAACTGTTTTTT
clone_size: NA; j_call: TRBJ2-2; cdr3_length: 14; v_call: TRBV5-1; d_call: NA; cdr3_aa: CASSPGGNTGELFF; cdr3_nt: TGCGCCAGCAGCCCCGGAGGGAACACCGGGGAGCTGTTTTTT
clone_size: NA; j_call: TRBJ1-3; cdr3_length: 13; v_call: TRBV29-1; d_call: NA; cdr3_aa: CSVEKDRGNTIYF; cdr3_nt: TGCAGCGTCGAAAAGGACAGAGGAAACACCATATATTTT
clone_size: NA; j_call: TRBJ2-1; cdr3_length: 16; v_call: TRBV4-1; d_call: NA; cdr3_aa: CASSQEPGNSYNEQFF; cdr3_nt: TGCGCCAGCAGCCAAGAACCAGGGAACTCCTACAATGAGCAGTTCTTC
clone_size: NA; j_call: TRBJ1-4; cdr3_length: 13; v_call: TRBV3-1/TRBV3-2; d_call: NA; cdr3_aa: CASSPILNRELFF; cdr3_nt: TGTGCCAGCAGCCCAATTCTTAACAGGGAACTGTTTTTT
clone_size: NA; j_call: TRBJ1-2; cdr3_length: 14; v_call: TRBV5-1; d_call: NA; cdr3_aa: CASSLVGVGYGYTF; cdr3_nt: TGCGCCAGCAGCTTGGTTGGGGTCGGCTATGGCTACACCTTC
clone_size: once; j_call: TRBJ2-7; cdr3_length: 13; v_call: TRBV7-9; d_call: NA; cdr3_aa: CASSLSKAYEQYF; cdr3_nt: TGTGCCAGCAGCTTGAGCAAGGCCTACGAGCAGTACTTC
clone_size: NA; j_call: TRBJ2-1; cdr3_length: 16; v_call: TRBV3-1/TRBV3-2; d_call: TRBD2; cdr3_aa: CASSLSRLAGGNEQFF; cdr3_nt: TGTGCCAGCAGCCTCTCCCGACTAGCGGGAGGGAATGAGCAGTTCTTC
clone_size: NA; j_call: TRBJ2-7; cdr3_length: 16; v_call: TRBV5-1; d_call: NA; cdr3_aa: CASSFRKGQGIDEQYF; cdr3_nt: TGCGCCAGCAGCTTCCGGAAGGGGCAGGGAATAGACGAGCAGTACTTC
clone_size: NA; j_call: TRBJ2-6; cdr3_length: 17; v_call: TRBV18; d_call: NA; cdr3_aa: CASSPRQGGSGANVLTF; cdr3_nt: TGTGCCAGCTCACCCCGGCAAGGGGGTTCTGGGGCCAACGTCCTGACTTTC
clone_size: NA; j_call: TRBJ2-1; cdr3_length: 18; v_call: TRBV5-5; d_call: NA; cdr3_aa: CASSLPRGLGAPYNEQFF; cdr3_nt: TGTGCCAGCAGCTTGCCGCGCGGTTTAGGGGCTCCCTACAATGAGCAGTTCTTC
clone_size: NA; j_call: TRBJ2-7; cdr3_length: 11; v_call: TRBV6-6; d_call: NA; cdr3_aa: CATTESYEQYF; cdr3_nt: TGTGCCACAACAGAGTCCTACGAGCAGTACTTC
clone_size: NA; j_call: TRBJ2-7; cdr3_length: 16; v_call: TRBV27; d_call: TRBD1; cdr3_aa: CASSSQPTGQGYEQYF; cdr3_nt: TGTGCCAGCAGTTCCCAACCGACAGGGCAGGGATACGAGCAGTACTTC
clone_size: NA; j_call: TRBJ2-5; cdr3_length: 14; v_call: TRBV7-2; d_call: NA; cdr3_aa: CASSNPLGRGTQYF; cdr3_nt: TGTGCCAGCAGCAACCCGCTGGGGCGGGGGACCCAGTACTTC
clone_size: few; j_call: TRBJ2-3; cdr3_length: 14; v_call: TRBV10-3; d_call: TRBD2; cdr3_aa: CAISNSGVGGTQYF; cdr3_nt: TGTGCCATCAGCAATAGCGGGGTTGGAGGTACGCAGTATTTT
clone_size: NA; j_call: TRBJ2-3; cdr3_length: 14; v_call: TRBV7-9; d_call: NA; cdr3_aa: CASSLEPSTDTQYF; cdr3_nt: TGTGCCAGCAGCTTAGAGCCAAGCACAGATACGCAGTATTTT
clone_size: once; j_call: TRBJ2-5; cdr3_length: 15; v_call: TRBV5-1; d_call: NA; cdr3_aa: CASTLLEMPQETQYF; cdr3_nt: TGCGCCAGCACCCTTCTGGAGATGCCCCAAGAGACCCAGTACTTC
clone_size: NA; j_call: TRBJ1-4; cdr3_length: 12; v_call: TRBV5-1; d_call: NA; cdr3_aa: CASSLLGEKLFF; cdr3_nt: TGCGCCAGCAGCTTGTTGGGTGAAAAACTGTTTTTT
clone_size: NA; j_call: TRBJ1-6; cdr3_length: 14; v_call: TRBV6-5; d_call: TRBD1; cdr3_aa: CASSYGQGNSPLHF; cdr3_nt: TGTGCCAGCAGTTATGGACAGGGAAATTCACCCCTCCACTTT
clone_size: NA; j_call: TRBJ2-2; cdr3_length: 16; v_call: TRBV19; d_call: NA; cdr3_aa: CASRGREIVDTGELFF; cdr3_nt: TGTGCCAGTAGGGGTCGGGAGATAGTAGACACCGGGGAGCTGTTTTTT
clone_size: NA; j_call: TRBJ1-6; cdr3_length: 15; v_call: TRBV5-1; d_call: TRBD1; cdr3_aa: CASSLDDRGNSPLHF; cdr3_nt: TGCGCCAGCAGCTTGGACGACAGGGGGAATTCACCCCTCCACTTT